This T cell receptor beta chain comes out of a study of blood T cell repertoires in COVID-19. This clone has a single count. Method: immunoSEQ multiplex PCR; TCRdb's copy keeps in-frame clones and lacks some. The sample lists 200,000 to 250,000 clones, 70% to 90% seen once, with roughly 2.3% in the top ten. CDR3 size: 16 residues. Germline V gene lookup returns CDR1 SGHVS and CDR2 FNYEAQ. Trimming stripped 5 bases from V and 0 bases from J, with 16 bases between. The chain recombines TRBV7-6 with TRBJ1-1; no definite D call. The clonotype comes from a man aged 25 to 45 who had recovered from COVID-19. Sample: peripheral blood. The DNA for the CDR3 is TGTGCCAGCAGCCTCAACAATCATGGCCTGAACACTGAAGCTTTCTTT. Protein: CASSLNNHGLNTEAFF.